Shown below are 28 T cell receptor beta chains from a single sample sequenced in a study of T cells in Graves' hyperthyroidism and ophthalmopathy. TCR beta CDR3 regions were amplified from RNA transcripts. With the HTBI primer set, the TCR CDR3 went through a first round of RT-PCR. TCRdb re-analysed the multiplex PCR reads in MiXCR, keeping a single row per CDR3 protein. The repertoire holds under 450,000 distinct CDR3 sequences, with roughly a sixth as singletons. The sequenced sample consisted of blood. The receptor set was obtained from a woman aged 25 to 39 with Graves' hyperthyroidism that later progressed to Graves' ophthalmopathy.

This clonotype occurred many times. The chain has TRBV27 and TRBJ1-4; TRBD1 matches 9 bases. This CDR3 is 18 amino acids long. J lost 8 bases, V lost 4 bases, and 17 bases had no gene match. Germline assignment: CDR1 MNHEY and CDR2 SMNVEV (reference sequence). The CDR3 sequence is CASSYRGTGNGLEEKLFF. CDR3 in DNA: TGTGCCAGCAGTTATAGGGGGACAGGGAACGGTTTGGAGGAAAAACTGTTTTTT.

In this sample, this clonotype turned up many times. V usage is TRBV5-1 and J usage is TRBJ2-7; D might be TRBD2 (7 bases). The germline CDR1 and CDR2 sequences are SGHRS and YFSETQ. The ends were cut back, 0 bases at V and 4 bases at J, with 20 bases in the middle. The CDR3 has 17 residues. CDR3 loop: CASSLDLMRGPAYEQYF. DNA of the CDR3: TGCGCCAGCAGCTTGGATCTTATGCGGGGGCCTGCTTACGAGCAGTACTTC.

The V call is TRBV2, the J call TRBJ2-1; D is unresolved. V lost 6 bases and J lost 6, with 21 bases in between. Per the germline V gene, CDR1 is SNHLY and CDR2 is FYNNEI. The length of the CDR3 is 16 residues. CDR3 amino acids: CASSLDPVSSLNEQFF. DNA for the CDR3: TGTGCCAGCAGCTTAGATCCAGTCTCCTCCCTCAATGAGCAGTTCTTC.

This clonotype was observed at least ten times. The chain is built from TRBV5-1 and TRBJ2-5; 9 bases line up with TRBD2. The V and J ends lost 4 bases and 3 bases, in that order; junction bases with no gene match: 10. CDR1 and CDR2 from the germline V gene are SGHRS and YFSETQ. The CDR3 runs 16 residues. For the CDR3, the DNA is TGCGCCAGCAGCCGTAATAGCGGGAGTATCAAAGAGACCCAGTACTTC. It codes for CASSRNSGSIKETQYF.

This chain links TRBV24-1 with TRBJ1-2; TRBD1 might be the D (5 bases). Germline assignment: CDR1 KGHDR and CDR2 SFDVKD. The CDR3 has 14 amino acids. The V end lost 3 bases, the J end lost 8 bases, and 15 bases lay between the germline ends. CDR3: CATSDLSGDGGYTF. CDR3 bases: TGTGCCACCAGTGATCTTTCCGGGGACGGAGGCTACACCTTC.

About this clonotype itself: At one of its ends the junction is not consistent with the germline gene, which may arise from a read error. The CDR3 DNA sequence: TGCGCCAGCAGGTTGGGACAGAGCTCTGGAAACACCATATATTTT. Its protein is CASRLGQSSGNTIYF. The rearrangement links TRBV5-1 to TRBJ1-3, with 7 bases identical to TRBD1. The germline V gene has CDR1 SGHRS and CDR2 YFSETQ. The CDR3 length is 15 residues.

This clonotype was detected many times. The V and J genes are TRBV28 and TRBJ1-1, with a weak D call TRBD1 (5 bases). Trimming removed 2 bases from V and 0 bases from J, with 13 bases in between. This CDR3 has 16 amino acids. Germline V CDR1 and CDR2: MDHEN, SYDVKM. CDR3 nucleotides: TGTGCCAGCAGTTTAGAGGGGACCCTGATGAACACTGAAGCTTTCTTT. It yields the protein CASSLEGTLMNTEAFF.

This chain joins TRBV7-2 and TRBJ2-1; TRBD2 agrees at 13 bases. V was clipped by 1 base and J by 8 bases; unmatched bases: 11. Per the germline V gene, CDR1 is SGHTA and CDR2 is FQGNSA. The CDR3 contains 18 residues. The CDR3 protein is CASSLDRTSGSIVDEQFF. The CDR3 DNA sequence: TGTGCCAGCAGCTTAGATCGGACTAGCGGGAGTATTGTCGATGAGCAGTTCTTC. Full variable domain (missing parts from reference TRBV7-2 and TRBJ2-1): GAGVSQSPSNKVTEKGKDVELRCDPISGHTALYWYRQSLGQGLEFLIYFQGNSAPDKSGLPSDRFSAERTGGSVSTLTIQRTQQEDSAVYLCASSLDRTSGSIVDEQFFGPGTRLTVL.

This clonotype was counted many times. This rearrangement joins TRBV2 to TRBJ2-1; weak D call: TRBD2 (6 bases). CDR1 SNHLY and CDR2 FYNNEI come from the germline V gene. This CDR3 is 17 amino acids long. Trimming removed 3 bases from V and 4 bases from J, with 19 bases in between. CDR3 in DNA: TGTGCCAGCAGTGACGATGGGACTCTCCCAGATTACAATGAGCAGTTCTTC. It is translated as CASSDDGTLPDYNEQFF.

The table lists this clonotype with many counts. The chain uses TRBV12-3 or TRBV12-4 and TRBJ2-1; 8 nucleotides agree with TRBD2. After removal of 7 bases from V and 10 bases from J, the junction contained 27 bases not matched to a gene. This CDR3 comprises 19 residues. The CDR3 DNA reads TGTGCCAGCAATCCGGGACTAGGCCCTCTTTTCTCCCAGGTTGCCGAGCAGTTCTTC. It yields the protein CASNPGLGPLFSQVAEQFF.

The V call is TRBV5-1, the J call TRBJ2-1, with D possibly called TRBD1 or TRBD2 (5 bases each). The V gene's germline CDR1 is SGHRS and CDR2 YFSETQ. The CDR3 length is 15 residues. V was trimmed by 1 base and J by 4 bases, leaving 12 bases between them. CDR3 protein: CASSLYGTVYNEQFF. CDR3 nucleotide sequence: TGCGCCAGCAGCTTGTATGGGACGGTGTACAATGAGCAGTTCTTC.

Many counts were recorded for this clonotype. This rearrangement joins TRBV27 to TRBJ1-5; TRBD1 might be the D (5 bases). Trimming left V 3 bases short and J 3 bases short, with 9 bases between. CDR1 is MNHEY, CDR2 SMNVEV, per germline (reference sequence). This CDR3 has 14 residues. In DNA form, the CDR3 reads TGTGCCAGCAGTTTGAAGGGGTACAATCAGCCCCAGCATTTT. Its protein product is CASSLKGYNQPQHF.

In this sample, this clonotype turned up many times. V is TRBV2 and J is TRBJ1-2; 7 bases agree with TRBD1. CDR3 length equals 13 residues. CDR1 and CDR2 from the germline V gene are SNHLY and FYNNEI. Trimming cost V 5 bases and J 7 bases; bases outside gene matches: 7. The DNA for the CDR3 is TGTGCCAGCAGTACCGAAAGGACAGGTGGCTACACCTTC. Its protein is CASSTERTGGYTF.

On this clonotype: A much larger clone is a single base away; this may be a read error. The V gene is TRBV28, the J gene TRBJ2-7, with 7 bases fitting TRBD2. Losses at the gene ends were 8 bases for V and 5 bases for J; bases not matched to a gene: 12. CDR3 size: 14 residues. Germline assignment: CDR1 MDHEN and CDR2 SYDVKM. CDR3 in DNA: TGTGCCAGCTGCCTCGCGGGCGGGAGCGACGAGCAGTACTTC. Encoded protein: CASCLAGGSDEQYF.

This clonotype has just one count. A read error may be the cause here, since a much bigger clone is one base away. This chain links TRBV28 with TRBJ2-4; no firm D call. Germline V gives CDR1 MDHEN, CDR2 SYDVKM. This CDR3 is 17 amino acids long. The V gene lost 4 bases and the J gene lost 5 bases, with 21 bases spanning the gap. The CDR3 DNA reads TGTGCCAGCAGTTCAACATGGTCAGGCAAAGAGCAAAACATTCAGTACTTC. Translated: CASSSTWSGKEQNIQYF. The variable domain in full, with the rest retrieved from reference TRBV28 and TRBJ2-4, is DVKVTQSSRYLVKRTGEKVFLECVQDMDHENMFWYRQDPGLGLRLIYFSYDVKMKEKGDIPEGYSVSREKKERFSLILESASTNQTSMYLCASSSTWSGKEQNIQYFGAGTRLSVL.

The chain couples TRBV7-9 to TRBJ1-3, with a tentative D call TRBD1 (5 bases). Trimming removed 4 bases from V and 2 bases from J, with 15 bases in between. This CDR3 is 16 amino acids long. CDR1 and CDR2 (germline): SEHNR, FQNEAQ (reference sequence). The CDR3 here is CASSSPPGSPGNTIYF. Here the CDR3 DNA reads TGTGCCAGCAGCTCCCCGCCAGGGAGCCCTGGAAACACCATATATTTT.

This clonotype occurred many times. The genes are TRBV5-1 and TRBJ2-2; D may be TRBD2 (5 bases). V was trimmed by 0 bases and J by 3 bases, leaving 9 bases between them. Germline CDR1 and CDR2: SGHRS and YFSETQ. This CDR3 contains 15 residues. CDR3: CASSLGGYDTGELFF. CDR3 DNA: TGCGCCAGCAGCTTGGGAGGGTACGACACCGGGGAGCTGTTTTTT.

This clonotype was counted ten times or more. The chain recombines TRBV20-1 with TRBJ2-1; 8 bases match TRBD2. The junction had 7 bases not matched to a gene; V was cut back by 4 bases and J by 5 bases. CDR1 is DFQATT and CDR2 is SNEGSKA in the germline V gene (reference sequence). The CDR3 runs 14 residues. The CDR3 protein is CSANSGISDNEQFF. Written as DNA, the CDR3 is TGCAGTGCTAATAGCGGGATTTCCGACAATGAGCAGTTCTTC.

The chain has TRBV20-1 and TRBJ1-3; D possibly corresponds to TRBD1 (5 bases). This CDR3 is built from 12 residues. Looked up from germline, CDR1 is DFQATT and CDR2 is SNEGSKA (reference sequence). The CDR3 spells CSEAGSLCTIYF. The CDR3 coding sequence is TGCTCGGAGGCAGGGTCCTTATGCACCATATATTTT.

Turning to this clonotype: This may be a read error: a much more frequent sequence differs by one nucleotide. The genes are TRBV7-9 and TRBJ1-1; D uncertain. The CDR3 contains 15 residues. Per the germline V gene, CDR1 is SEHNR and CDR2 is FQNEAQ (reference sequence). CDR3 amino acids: CTSSLAEGRNTEAFF. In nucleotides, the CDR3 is TGTACCAGCAGCTTAGCGGAGGGCAGGAACACTGAAGCTTTCTTT.

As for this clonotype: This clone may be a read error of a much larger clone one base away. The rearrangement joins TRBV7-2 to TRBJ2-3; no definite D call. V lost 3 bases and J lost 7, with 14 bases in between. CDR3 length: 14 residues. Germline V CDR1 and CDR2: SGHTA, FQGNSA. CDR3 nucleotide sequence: TGTGCCAGCAGCTTGGGCGAGTTTAGATATACGCAGTATTTT. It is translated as CASSLGEFRYTQYF. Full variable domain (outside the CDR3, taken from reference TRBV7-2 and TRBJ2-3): GAGVSQSPSNKVTEKGKDVELRCDPISGHTALYWYRQSLGQGLEFLIYFQGNSAPDKSGLPSDRFSAERTGGSVSTLTIQRTQQEDSAVYLCASSLGEFRYTQYFGPGTRLTVL.

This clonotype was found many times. In DNA, the CDR3 is TGTGCCAGCAGCTCATTGGGCGTGGGGAGTACAGATACGCAGTATTTT. This codes for CASSSLGVGSTDTQYF. The chain is built from TRBV14 and TRBJ2-3; possible D gene TRBD2, 5 bases. This CDR3 contains 16 residues. Germline V gene sequence: CDR1 SGHDN, CDR2 FVKESK. The V and J ends lost 5 bases and 3 bases respectively, with 18 bases between them.

CDR3 protein: CASIDLGTGRTRKGYTF. In nucleotides, the CDR3 is TGTGCCAGCATCGACCTCGGGACAGGGCGGACCCGCAAGGGCTACACCTTC. This rearrangement joins TRBV28 to TRBJ1-2, with 9 bases fitting TRBD1. Germline V gene sequence: CDR1 MDHEN, CDR2 SYDVKM. This CDR3 has 17 residues. The V segment lost 7 bases and the J segment 8 bases; nucleotides outside the gene matches: 20.

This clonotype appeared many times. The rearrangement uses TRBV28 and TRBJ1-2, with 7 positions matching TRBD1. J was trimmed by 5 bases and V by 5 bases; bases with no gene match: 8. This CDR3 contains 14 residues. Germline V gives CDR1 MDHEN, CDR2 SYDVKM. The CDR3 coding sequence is TGTGCCAGCAGTAATAACAGGGGACGTTATGGCTACACCTTC. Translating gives CASSNNRGRYGYTF.

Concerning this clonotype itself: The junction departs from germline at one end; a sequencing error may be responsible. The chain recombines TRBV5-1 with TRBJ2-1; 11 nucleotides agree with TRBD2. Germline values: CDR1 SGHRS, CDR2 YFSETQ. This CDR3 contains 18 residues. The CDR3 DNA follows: TGCGCCAGCCGGGACGGGACTAGCGGCCGGAGCTCCTACGATGAGCAGTTCTTC. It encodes CASRDGTSGRSSYDEQFF. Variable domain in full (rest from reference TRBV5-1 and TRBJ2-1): KAGVTQTPRYLIKTRGQQVTLSCSPISGHRSVSWYQQTPGQGLQFLFEYFSETQRNKGNFPGRFSGRQFSNSRSEMNVSTLELGDSALYLCASRDGTSGRSSYDEQFFGPGTRLTVL.

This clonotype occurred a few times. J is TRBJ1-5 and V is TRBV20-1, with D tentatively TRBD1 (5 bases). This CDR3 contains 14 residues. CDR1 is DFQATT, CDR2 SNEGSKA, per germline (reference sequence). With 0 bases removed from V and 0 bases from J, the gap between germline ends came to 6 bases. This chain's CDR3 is CSAREQVSNQPQHF. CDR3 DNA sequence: TGCAGTGCTAGAGAACAGGTTAGCAATCAGCCCCAGCATTTT.

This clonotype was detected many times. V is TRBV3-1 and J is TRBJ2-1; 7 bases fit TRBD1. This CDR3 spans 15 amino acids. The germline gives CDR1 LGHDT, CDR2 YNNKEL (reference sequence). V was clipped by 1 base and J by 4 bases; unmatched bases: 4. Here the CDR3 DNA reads TGTGCCAGCAGCCAAGGGACAGGATATTACAATGAGCAGTTCTTC. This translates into CASSQGTGYYNEQFF.

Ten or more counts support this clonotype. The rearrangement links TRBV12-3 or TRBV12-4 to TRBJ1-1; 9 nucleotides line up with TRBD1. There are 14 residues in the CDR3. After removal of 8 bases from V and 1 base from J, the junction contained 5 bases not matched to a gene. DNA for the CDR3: TGTGCCAGCGTCGAGGGACAGGGGAACACTGAAGCTTTCTTT. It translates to CASVEGQGNTEAFF.